The rows below give T cell receptor beta chains drawn from one sample of a study of blood T cell repertoires in COVID-19. The data were produced by immunoSEQ multiplex PCR, yet TCRdb's version contains in-frame clones alone and is incomplete. The table lists approximately 250,000 clones, approximately 91% of them singletons. Sequences were obtained from peripheral blood. The receptor set was obtained from a man aged 25 to 40 with COVID-19, enrolled during active disease. Both conserved end residues are part of each CDR3. Each record gives: D gene, V gene, J gene, clone size, CDR3 protein, CDR3 DNA. The D gene is left open where the match is weak. Clone sizes are given selectively: once, few, many, or a class where the clone is expanded.

.,TRBV5-1,TRBJ1-1,.,CASSLAPGPGTEAFF,TGCGCCAGCAGCTTGGCCCCGGGCCCGGGGACTGAAGCTTTCTTT
TRBD1,TRBV5-1,TRBJ1-2,.,CASSPRQGASPPNYGYTF,TGCGCCAGCAGCCCGCGACAGGGGGCCAGTCCTCCTAACTATGGCTACACCTTC
TRBD1,TRBV11-1,TRBJ1-1,.,CASRHTGGTEAFF,TGTGCCAGCAGACACACAGGGGGGACTGAAGCTTTCTTT
TRBD2,TRBV7-3,TRBJ2-2,once,CASSAFLAEHTGELFF,TGTGCCAGCAGCGCCTTTCTAGCGGAGCACACCGGGGAGCTGTTTTTT
TRBD1,TRBV5-1,TRBJ2-7,.,CASSLGRDRVPYEQYF,TGCGCCAGCAGCTTGGGCCGGGACAGGGTTCCCTACGAGCAGTACTTC
TRBD1,TRBV5-6,TRBJ1-1,.,CASSSVTGLTEAFF,TGTGCCAGCAGCTCGGTGACAGGGCTCACTGAAGCTTTCTTT
TRBD2,TRBV3-1/TRBV3-2,TRBJ2-3,.,CASRPGGITDTQYF,TGTGCCAGCAGACCCGGGGGGATCACAGATACGCAGTATTTT
.,TRBV3-1/TRBV3-2,TRBJ1-1,.,CASSQGEATEAFF,TGTGCCAGCAGCCAAGGGGAGGCGACTGAAGCTTTCTTT
TRBD1,TRBV5-1,TRBJ2-7,.,CASSLVALTGGLYEQYF,TGCGCCAGCAGCTTGGTAGCCCTGACAGGGGGTCTGTACGAGCAGTACTTC
TRBD2,TRBV18,TRBJ2-1,.,CASSPFLASGGNNEQFF,TGTGCCAGCTCACCCTTTCTGGCTAGCGGGGGAAACAATGAGCAGTTCTTC
.,TRBV5-4,TRBJ2-1,.,CASSHPSATYNEQFF,TGTGCCAGCAGCCACCCTAGCGCGACCTACAATGAGCAGTTCTTC
.,TRBV2,TRBJ1-2,once,CASGSVFYGYTF,TGTGCCAGCGGTTCGGTATTCTATGGCTACACCTTC
.,TRBV5-1,TRBJ1-1,.,CASSEGLNVGTEAFF,TGCGCCAGCAGCGAGGGACTCAACGTGGGCACTGAAGCTTTCTTT
TRBD1,TRBV4-1,TRBJ1-2,.,CASSQGQGATASGYTF,TGCGCCAGCAGCCAAGGGCAGGGGGCAACCGCGAGTGGCTACACCTTC